The clone carrying this TCR beta chain was detected a few times. Trimming stripped 1 base from V and 7 bases from J, with 10 bases between. The length of the CDR3 is 13 residues. Germline-derived CDR1 and CDR2 are LNHNV and YYDKDF (reference sequence). Original processing methods: ImmunoSEQ only sent back junction sequences with no quality scores, so filtering was done differently. This table comes from immunoSEQ multiplex PCR, and its TCRdb copy is limited to in-frame clones, with some not included. That table supplies the V and J calls and clone size; D and trimming were determined from the DNA. This sample has 490,000 or so clones, with about three quarters found just once. The sample belongs to a study of shared clonotypes between healthy human individuals.

This TCR derives from a middle-aged woman in good health. Some clones in this sample may be carry-over from other donors' samples. V is TRBV15 and J is TRBJ1-1, with D tentatively TRBD1 (6 bases). The specimen sequenced was PBMCs. The CDR3 loop is CATSRGGAGEAFF. The CDR3 DNA is TGTGCCACCAGCAGAGGGGGGGCTGGTGAAGCTTTCTTT.